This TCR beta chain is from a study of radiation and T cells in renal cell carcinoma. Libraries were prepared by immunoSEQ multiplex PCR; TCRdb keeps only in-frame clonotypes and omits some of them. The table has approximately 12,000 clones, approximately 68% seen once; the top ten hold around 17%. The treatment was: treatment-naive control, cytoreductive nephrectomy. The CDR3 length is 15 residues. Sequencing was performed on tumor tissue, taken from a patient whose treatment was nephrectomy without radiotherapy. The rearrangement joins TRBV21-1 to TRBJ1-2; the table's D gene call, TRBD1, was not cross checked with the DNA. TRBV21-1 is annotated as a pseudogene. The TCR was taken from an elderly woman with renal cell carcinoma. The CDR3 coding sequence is TGTGCCAGCAGCAAAGGCACAGGGGATAACTATGGCTACACCTTC. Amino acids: CASSKGTGDNYGYTF.